This TCR beta chain was identified in a study of cytomegalovirus exposure and HLA in healthy donors. Study-wide results and limits: TCR sequences were mostly rare, though some public TCRs occurred in many donors.

V shed 0 bases and J shed 2 bases, with 8 bases lying between them. CDR1 and CDR2 (germline): PRHDT, FYEKMQ (reference sequence). CDR3 length: 14 amino acids. Details on this clone: Its antigen remains unidentified.

PCR used 60 Vbeta primers and 13 Jbeta primers. The assay was immunoSEQ multiplex PCR, and TCRdb's table has in-frame clones only and misses some. The sample carries 50,000 or so clones, roughly 80% recorded once. The TCR was taken from a woman in her thirties or forties in good health and CMV-seropositive. Sequenced: PBMCs. This chain links TRBV13 with TRBJ2-7; perhaps TRBD2 as D (5 bases). The CDR3: CASSLGERTYEQYF. The CDR3 DNA reads TGTGCCAGCAGCTTAGGGGAGCGGACCTACGAGCAGTACTTC. Supplemented by reference TRBV13 and TRBJ2-7, the full variable domain reads AAGVIQSPRHLIKEKRETATLKCYPIPRHDTVYWYQQGPGQDPQFLISFYEKMQSDKGSIPDRFSAQQFSDYHSELNMSSLELGDSALYFCASSLGERTYEQYFGPGTRLTVT.